A single sample is the source of the 23 T cell receptor beta chains below, sequenced in a study of blood T cell repertoires in COVID-19 (dated by TCRdb to 2018 to 2020). The library was made by the immunoSEQ multiplex PCR assay. TCRdb mirrors the immuneACCESS table, restricted to in-frame sequences. Some clones are absent from its copies; in checked studies, under half trace to an unresolved V gene, and the reason for the others is unknown. Here the sample has fewer than 400,000 clones; about 89% occur a single time. The ten largest clones capture 4% to 6% of the sample. The sequenced material came from PBMCs or T cells enriched from blood (not recorded which). Source of these receptors: a man in his 60s who had recovered from COVID-19.

V usage is TRBV28 and J usage is TRBJ1-5; D perhaps matches TRBD1 (6 bases). V was shortened by 8 bases and J by 2 bases, with 19 bases between the two germline ends. This CDR3 region has 16 residues. CDR1 is MDHEN and CDR2 is SYDVKM in the germline V gene. CDR3 sequence reads: CASLEGGAWGNQPQHF. The CDR3 nucleotides read TGTGCCAGCCTCGAGGGGGGGGCTTGGGGCAATCAGCCCCAGCATTTT.

The genes are TRBV2 and TRBJ1-5; TRBD1 aligns across 7 bases. From germline, CDR1 is SNHLY and CDR2 FYNNEI. Trimming cost V 5 bases and J 3 bases; bases outside gene matches: 4. This CDR3 has 14 residues. DNA for the CDR3: TGTGCCAGCAGTCAACAGGGGACCAATCAGCCCCAGCATTTT. Its translation is CASSQQGTNQPQHF. The full variable domain, rest sourced from reference TRBV2 and TRBJ1-5, is EPEVTQTPSHQVTQMGQEVILRCVPISNHLYFYWYRQILGQKVEFLVSFYNNEISEKSEIFDDQFSVERPDGSNFTLKIRSTKLEDSAMYFCASSQQGTNQPQHFGDGTRLSIL.

The CDR3 loop is CASTRWTDNQPQHF. Here the CDR3 DNA reads TGTGCCAGTACCCGTTGGACAGACAATCAGCCCCAGCATTTT. The chain couples TRBV19 to TRBJ1-5; the D gene is possibly TRBD1 (6 bases). Trimming left V 7 bases short and J 3 bases short, with 13 bases between. CDR3 length: 14 amino acids. CDR1 and CDR2 from the germline V gene are LNHDA and SQIVND (reference sequence).

The chain recombines TRBV6-4 with TRBJ1-2; 7 bases fit TRBD1. The V gene end was trimmed by 3 bases and the J gene end by 8 bases; junction bases not matched to a gene: 6. The germline V gene encodes CDR1 MRHNA and CDR2 SNTAGT. This CDR3 has 13 amino acids. The chain's CDR3 is CASSDRQGGGYTF. CDR3 DNA sequence: TGTGCCAGCAGTGATAGACAGGGAGGCGGCTACACCTTC.

In nucleotides, the CDR3 is TGTGCCAGCAGTGAAGGGACAGCGTACAATCAGCCCCAGCATTTT. Amino acids: CASSEGTAYNQPQHF. The rearrangement links TRBV6-1 to TRBJ1-5; weak D call: TRBD1 (6 bases). The CDR3 totals 15 residues. The V end lost 1 base, the J end lost 3 bases, and 10 bases lay between the germline ends. CDR1 and CDR2 (germline): MNHNS, SASEGT.

The chain recombines TRBV24-1 with TRBJ1-2; 9 nucleotides align to TRBD1. Germline V gene lookup returns CDR1 KGHDR and CDR2 SFDVKD. The CDR3 is 15 residues long. Trimming cost V 3 bases and J 8 bases; bases outside gene matches: 9. The CDR3 coding sequence is TGTGCCACCAGTGATCCGGGACAGGGAGGGCAAGGCTACACCTTC. Protein sequence: CATSDPGQGGQGYTF.

CDR3 nucleotides: TGTGCCAGCAGTGAAGGCAGCTATGGCTACACCTTC. Protein product: CASSEGSYGYTF. This rearrangement joins TRBV2 to TRBJ1-2, with unresolved D. V was clipped by 1 base and J by 4 bases, with 4 bases between them. Germline values: CDR1 SNHLY, CDR2 FYNNEI. The CDR3 contains 12 residues. The complete variable domain, with remaining parts taken from reference TRBV2 and TRBJ1-2, reads EPEVTQTPSHQVTQMGQEVILRCVPISNHLYFYWYRQILGQKVEFLVSFYNNEISEKSEIFDDQFSVERPDGSNFTLKIRSTKLEDSAMYFCASSEGSYGYTFGSGTRLTVV.

The chain carries TRBV29-1 and TRBJ1-1; no clear D. This CDR3 contains 14 residues. Per germline, CDR1 SQVTM and CDR2 ANQGSEA. V lost 4 bases and J 0 bases, leaving 12 bases between the germline ends. CDR3 in DNA: TGCAGCGTTGGCAAGATAAACATGAACACTGAAGCTTTCTTT. Translating gives CSVGKINMNTEAFF.

The rearrangement joins TRBV7-8 to TRBJ1-2, with 7 bases that match TRBD1. The ends lost 5 bases at V and 2 bases at J; junction bases unmatched: 5. The V gene's germline CDR1 is SGHVS and CDR2 FQNEAQ. The CDR3 spans 14 residues. CDR3 nucleotides: TGTGCCAGCAGCCGAGGGGGCACCAACTATGGCTACACCTTC. Its protein is CASSRGGTNYGYTF.

In this sample, this clone turned up a few times. This chain links TRBV7-9 with TRBJ1-4; 10 nucleotides line up with TRBD1. The CDR3 runs 17 residues. The germline CDR1 and CDR2 sequences are SEHNR and FQNEAQ (reference sequence). The V gene end was trimmed by 4 bases and the J gene end by 8 bases; junction bases not matched to a gene: 13. This CDR3 is CASSSGTGVIFGEKLFF. The CDR3 DNA sequence: TGTGCCAGCAGCTCCGGGACAGGGGTTATCTTTGGGGAAAAACTGTTTTTT.

The rearrangement uses TRBV28 and TRBJ1-2; 9 bases map to TRBD1. The CDR3 spans 16 residues. V lost 0 bases to trimming and J lost 6 bases; unmatched junction nucleotides: 8. Germline V gene sequence: CDR1 MDHEN, CDR2 SYDVKM. CDR3 sequence: CASSLWVQGARDGYTF. The CDR3 DNA is TGTGCCAGCAGTTTATGGGTACAGGGGGCGCGAGATGGCTACACCTTC.

This sequence joins TRBV10-3 and TRBJ2-1; 8 nucleotides match TRBD2. Germline V gene lookup returns CDR1 ENHRY and CDR2 SYGVKD. The ends lost 10 bases at V and 2 bases at J; junction bases unmatched: 16. The length of the CDR3 is 17 residues. The CDR3 region has the DNA TGTGCCACCGCGTCTCGGAGGCGGGAGGACCCCTACAATGAGCAGTTCTTC. Translated: CATASRRREDPYNEQFF.

This clone was seen once. CDR3 amino acids: CASSLEVPLGDTQYF. In nucleotides, the CDR3 is TGTGCCAGCAGTTTAGAGGTGCCACTTGGAGATACGCAGTATTTT. The rearrangement links TRBV28 to TRBJ2-3, with no clear D. The germline V gene encodes CDR1 MDHEN and CDR2 SYDVKM. Trimming left V 2 bases short and J 5 bases short, with 14 bases between. This CDR3 spans 15 amino acids.

In its sample, this clone was seen a few times. The V call is TRBV15, the J call TRBJ1-1, with 7 bases fitting TRBD1. The ends lost 2 bases at V and 5 bases at J; junction bases unmatched: 5. The CDR3 is made up of 14 amino acids. CDR1 is LNHNV, CDR2 YYDKDF, per germline (reference sequence). CDR3 sequence (DNA): TGTGCCACCAGCAGAACCACAGGGGCAACTGAAGCTTTCTTT. Amino acid sequence: CATSRTTGATEAFF. Together with reference TRBV15 and TRBJ1-1, the CDR3 gives the full variable domain: DAMVIQNPRYQVTQFGKPVTLSCSQTLNHNVMYWYQQKSSQAPKLLFHYYDKDFNNEADTPDNFQSRRPNTSFCFLDIRSPGLGDTAMYLCATSRTTGATEAFFGQGTRLTVV.

The V gene is TRBV5-1, the J gene TRBJ2-5; 9 positions match TRBD1. CDR3 length: 15 residues. The germline CDR1 and CDR2 sequences are SGHRS and YFSETQ. The V segment lost 4 bases and the J segment 5 bases; nucleotides outside the gene matches: 9. CDR3 loop: CASSKGQGSVETQYF. The CDR3 nucleotides read TGCGCCAGCAGCAAGGGACAGGGTTCTGTTGAGACCCAGTACTTC.

This clone appeared a few times. The chain recombines TRBV3-1 (or the pseudogene TRBV3-2) with TRBJ1-1; weak D call: TRBD1 (5 bases). This CDR3 has 14 amino acids. Trimming removed 9 bases at V and 0 bases at J, with 14 bases between. Germline CDR1 and CDR2: LGHDT and YNNKEL (reference sequence). The DNA for the CDR3 is TGTGCCAGTAGGGACTATCAGCTGAACACTGAAGCTTTCTTT. Its protein product is CASRDYQLNTEAFF.

The chain has TRBV4-3 and TRBJ1-2; 7 bases fit TRBD1. The CDR3 extends over 14 amino acids. CDR1 and CDR2 from the germline V gene are LGHNA and YSLEER. V was clipped by 0 bases and J by 8 bases; unmatched bases: 6. CDR3 in DNA: TGCGCCAGCAGCCAAGAAGCAGGGGGATTCGGCTACACCTTC. This codes for CASSQEAGGFGYTF.

The CDR3 region is CASSQIPPGVVYEKLFF. The CDR3 nucleotides are TGTGCCAGCAGCCAAATACCACCGGGAGTAGTGTATGAAAAACTGTTTTTT. This chain joins TRBV11-2 and TRBJ1-4; D is uncertain. The V end was cut by 5 bases, the J end by 6 bases, with 22 bases between. This CDR3 region has 17 residues. From germline, CDR1 is SGHAT and CDR2 FQNNGV.

The chain couples TRBV29-1 to TRBJ2-1, with a tentative D call TRBD2 (5 bases). The CDR3 contains 13 residues. The ends were cut back, 3 bases at V and 1 base at J, with 7 bases in the middle. CDR1 and CDR2 (germline): SQVTM, ANQGSEA. This chain's CDR3 is CSVERASYNEQFF. The CDR3 nucleotides read TGCAGCGTTGAGAGGGCTTCCTACAATGAGCAGTTCTTC.

This clone was seen only once. The chain joins TRBV12-2 to TRBJ2-4; the listed D gene, TRBD1, was not tested against the DNA. TRBV12-2 is designated a pseudogene. The CDR3 has 16 amino acids. The CDR3: CASRLTGERGKNIQYF. The CDR3 bases are TGTGCAAGTCGCCTAACAGGGGAAAGGGGCAAAAACATTCAGTACTTC.

The chain carries TRBV9 and TRBJ2-3, with TRBD2 matching 10 bases. The ends lost 4 bases at V and 7 bases at J; junction bases unmatched: 12. The length of the CDR3 is 16 residues. The germline V gene encodes CDR1 SGDLS and CDR2 YYNGEE. The CDR3 here is CASSLAGLAGDYTQYF. The CDR3 DNA is TGTGCCAGCAGCCTCGCGGGGCTAGCGGGAGATTATACGCAGTATTTT.

The genes are TRBV5-1 and TRBJ2-3; TRBD1 aligns across 9 bases. This CDR3 is built from 15 residues. The ends lost 0 bases at V and 6 bases at J; junction bases unmatched: 5. In germline, CDR1 is SGHRS, CDR2 YFSETQ. This CDR3 reads CASSLGPGQGDTQYF. DNA for the CDR3: TGCGCCAGCAGCTTGGGCCCGGGACAGGGTGATACGCAGTATTTT.

This sequence joins TRBV6-5 and TRBJ1-2; D not certain. The germline V gene has CDR1 MNHEY and CDR2 SVGAGI. The CDR3 length is 13 residues. Trimming removed 10 bases from V and 5 bases from J, with 17 bases in between. The CDR3 region is CATSSGIRYGYTF. The CDR3 nucleotides read TGTGCCACGTCGTCAGGTATACGGTATGGCTACACCTTC.